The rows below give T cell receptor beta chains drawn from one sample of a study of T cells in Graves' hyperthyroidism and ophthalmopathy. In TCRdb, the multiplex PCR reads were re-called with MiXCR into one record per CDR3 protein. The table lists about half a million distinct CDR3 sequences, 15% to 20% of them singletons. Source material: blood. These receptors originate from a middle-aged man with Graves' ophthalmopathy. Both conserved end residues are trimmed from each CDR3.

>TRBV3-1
ASSQASRGDGYT
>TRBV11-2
ASSLGPGLAPYNEQF
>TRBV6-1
ASSESGDGYT
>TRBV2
ASSRTLMNTEAF
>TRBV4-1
ASSQPGQPRGQY
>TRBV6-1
ASRKGGTGNYGYT
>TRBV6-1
ASSSLFDTYNEQF
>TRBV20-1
SASFRGTLSPEQY
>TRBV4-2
ASSGDSPTDTQY
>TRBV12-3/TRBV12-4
ASSQNNGNTEAF
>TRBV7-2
ASSLSPDGEQY
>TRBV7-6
ASSLDRGPLITDTQY